The sequence of this T cell receptor (beta chain) was determined in a study of T cell responses to AZD1222 COVID-19 vaccine. General study findings and limits: Nearly half of spike-specific TCRs reportedly target variant regions that are unmutated in the B.1.351 and B.1.1.7 variants.

The CDR3 is 17 amino acids. The ends lost 6 bases at V and 0 bases at J; junction bases unmatched: 11. Germline loops: CDR1 MDHEN, CDR2 SYDVKM. Turning to this clone: What it binds is unknown.

Clones were sequenced by immunoSEQ multiplex PCR, and TCRdb holds only the in-frame ones, with some missing. The table has 150,000 to 200,000 clones, 92% seen once. This chain uses TRBV28 with TRBJ1-2; 9 nucleotides align to TRBD1. Specimen: peripheral blood, collected on day 0 of AZD1222 vaccination. The sequence was obtained from an adult in good health. The CDR3 DNA is TGTGCCAGCAGCCTGGGCGGGACAGGGACAACTAACTATGGCTACACCTTC. As protein: CASSLGGTGTTNYGYTF.